This T cell receptor beta chain derives from a study of OX40 agonist ivuxolimab in advanced cancers. In the study overall: Each dose-escalation patient presented with hepatocellular carcinoma, melanoma, renal cell or head and neck cancer.

The repertoire was sequenced with immunoSEQ multiplex PCR; TCRdb's copy has only in-frame clones and lacks some. This table has more than 75,000 clones, less than 85% appearing once. Patients were ruled out by autoimmune disease history or systemic immunosuppression. Looked up from germline, CDR1 is MGHRA and CDR2 is YSYEKL. The CDR3 has 15 residues. After removal of 9 bases from V and 2 bases from J, the junction contained 9 bases not matched to a gene. This specimen consisted of CD4+ or CD8+ T cells sorted from blood, obtained in a trial of the OX40 agonist ivuxolimab. The chain links TRBV4-1 to TRBJ2-5, with TRBD2 matching 10 bases. This TCR derives from an adult with an advanced solid tumor such as melanoma, head and neck, liver or kidney cancer. CDR3 nucleotide sequence: TGCGCCAGTTCCCTCGGGACTAGCGATCAAGAGACCCAGTACTTC. It translates to CASSLGTSDQETQYF.